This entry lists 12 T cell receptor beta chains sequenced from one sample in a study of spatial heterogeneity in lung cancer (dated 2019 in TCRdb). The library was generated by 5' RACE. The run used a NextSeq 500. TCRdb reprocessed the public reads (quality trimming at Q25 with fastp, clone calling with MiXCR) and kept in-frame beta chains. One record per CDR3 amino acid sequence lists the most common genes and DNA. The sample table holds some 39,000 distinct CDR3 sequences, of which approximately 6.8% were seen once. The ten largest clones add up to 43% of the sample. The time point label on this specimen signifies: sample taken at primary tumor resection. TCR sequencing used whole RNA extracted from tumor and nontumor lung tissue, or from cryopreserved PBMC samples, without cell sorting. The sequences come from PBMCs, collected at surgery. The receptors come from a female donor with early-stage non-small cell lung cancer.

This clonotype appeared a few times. CDR3 coding DNA: TGCGCCAGCAGCCCGACAGGGGGAAAAGATACGCAGTATTTT. This encodes CASSPTGGKDTQYF. The chain employs TRBV5-1 and TRBJ2-3; 9 bases agree with TRBD1. The V and J ends lost 4 bases and 5 bases, in that order; junction bases with no gene match: 5. The germline gives CDR1 SGHRS, CDR2 YFSETQ. The CDR3 length is 14 residues.

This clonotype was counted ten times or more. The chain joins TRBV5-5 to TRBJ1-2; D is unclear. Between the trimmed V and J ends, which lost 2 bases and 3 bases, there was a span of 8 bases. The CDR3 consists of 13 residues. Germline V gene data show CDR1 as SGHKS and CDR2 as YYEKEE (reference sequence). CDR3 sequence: CASSLEGDYGYTF. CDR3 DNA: TGTGCCAGCAGCTTAGAGGGCGACTATGGCTACACCTTC.

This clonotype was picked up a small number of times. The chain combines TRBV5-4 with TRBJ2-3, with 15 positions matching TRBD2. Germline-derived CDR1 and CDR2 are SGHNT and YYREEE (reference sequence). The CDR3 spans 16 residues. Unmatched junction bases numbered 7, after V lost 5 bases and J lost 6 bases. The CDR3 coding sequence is TGTGCCAGCAGGGCCGGGACTAGCGGGGGGCTGGATACGCAGTATTTT. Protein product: CASRAGTSGGLDTQYF.

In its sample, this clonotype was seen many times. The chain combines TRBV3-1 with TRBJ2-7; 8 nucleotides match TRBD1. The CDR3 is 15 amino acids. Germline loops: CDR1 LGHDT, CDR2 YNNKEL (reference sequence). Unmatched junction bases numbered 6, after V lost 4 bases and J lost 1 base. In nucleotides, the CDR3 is TGTGCCAGCAGCCGGGACCGGGACAGGTCCTACGAGCAGTACTTC. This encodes CASSRDRDRSYEQYF.

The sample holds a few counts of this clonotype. CDR3 sequence reads: CASRTGTHHTDTQYF. For the CDR3, the DNA is TGTGCCAGCAGGACCGGGACTCACCACACAGATACGCAGTATTTT. V and J are TRBV6-5 and TRBJ2-3; tentative D call: TRBD2 (6 bases). V was trimmed by 6 bases and J by 2 bases, leaving 15 bases between them. The CDR3 spans 15 residues. CDR1 and CDR2 from the germline V gene are MNHEY and SVGAGI.

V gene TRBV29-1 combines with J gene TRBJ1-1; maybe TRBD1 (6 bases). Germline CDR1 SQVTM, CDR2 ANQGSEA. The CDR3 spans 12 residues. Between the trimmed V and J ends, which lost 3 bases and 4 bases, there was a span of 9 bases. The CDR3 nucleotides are TGCAGCGTTGACAGGGGTGGCACTGAAGCTTTCTTT. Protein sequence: CSVDRGGTEAFF. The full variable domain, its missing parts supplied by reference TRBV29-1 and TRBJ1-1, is SAVISQKPSRDICQRGTSLTIQCQVDSQVTMMFWYRQQPGQSLTLIATANQGSEATYESGFVIDKFPISRPNLTFSTLTVSNMSPEDSSIYLCSVDRGGTEAFFGQGTRLTVV.

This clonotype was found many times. Written as DNA, the CDR3 is TGTGCCAGCAGTCGCGAACTAGCGGGGGCCGCCCAGGGCTACGAGCAGTACTTC. It translates to CASSRELAGAAQGYEQYF. V usage is TRBV6-2 or TRBV6-3 and J usage is TRBJ2-7, with 11 bases identical to TRBD2. With 5 bases clipped from V and 3 bases from J, the junction kept 15 bases outside the gene matches. The CDR3 is made up of 18 amino acids. Germline CDR1 is MNHEY and CDR2 is SVGEGT.

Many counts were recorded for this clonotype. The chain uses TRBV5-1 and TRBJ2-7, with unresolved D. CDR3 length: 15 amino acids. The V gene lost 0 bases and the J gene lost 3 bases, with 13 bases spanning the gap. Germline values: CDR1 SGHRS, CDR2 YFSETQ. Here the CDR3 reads CASSLGGGVSYEQYF. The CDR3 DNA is TGCGCCAGCAGCTTGGGAGGTGGGGTCAGCTACGAGCAGTACTTC.

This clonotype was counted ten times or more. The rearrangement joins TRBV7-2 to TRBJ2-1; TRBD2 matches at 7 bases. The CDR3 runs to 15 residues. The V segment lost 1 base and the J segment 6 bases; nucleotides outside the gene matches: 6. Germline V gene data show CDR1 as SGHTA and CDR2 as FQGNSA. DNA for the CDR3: TGTGCCAGCAGCTTAGATTGGGGCGGGGGCAATGAGCAGTTCTTC. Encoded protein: CASSLDWGGGNEQFF.

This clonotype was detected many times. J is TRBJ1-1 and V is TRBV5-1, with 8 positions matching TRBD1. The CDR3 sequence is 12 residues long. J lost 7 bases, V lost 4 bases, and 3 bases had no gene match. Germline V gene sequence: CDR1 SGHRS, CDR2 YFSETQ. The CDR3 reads CASSTGQGEAFF. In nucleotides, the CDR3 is TGCGCCAGCAGCACTGGACAGGGTGAAGCTTTCTTT.

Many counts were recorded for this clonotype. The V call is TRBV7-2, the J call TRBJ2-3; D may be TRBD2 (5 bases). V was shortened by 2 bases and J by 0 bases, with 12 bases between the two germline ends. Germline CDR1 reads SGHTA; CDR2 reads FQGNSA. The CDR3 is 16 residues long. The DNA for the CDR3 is TGTGCCAGCAGCTTAATATCGACTACCAGCACAGATACGCAGTATTTT. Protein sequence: CASSLISTTSTDTQYF.

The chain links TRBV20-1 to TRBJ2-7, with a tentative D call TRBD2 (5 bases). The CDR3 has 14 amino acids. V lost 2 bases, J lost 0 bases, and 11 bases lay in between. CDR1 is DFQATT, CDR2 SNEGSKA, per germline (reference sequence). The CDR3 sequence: CSARSGSSSYEQYF. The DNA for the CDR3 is TGCAGTGCTAGATCTGGGAGCAGCTCCTACGAGCAGTACTTC.